The sequence of this TCR beta chain was determined in a study of vaccination and CD4 T cells after COVID-19. In the study overall: The convalescent population consisted of six males and four females, two of whom were of Hispanic ethnicity. Study-wide findings and caveats: Among convalescent patients, a median roughly 90% of reactive clones emerged only after vaccination. Counts of SARS-CoV-2-reactive clonotypes had a median that went from approximately 21 to 40, a nonsignificant change.

Cultured CD4+ T cells had their DNA profiled by the Oncomine TCR Beta short-read assay. After culture, CD4+ T cells served as the source for genomic DNA extraction. One entry per CDR3 protein, called by TCRdb with MiXCR from the PCR reads. This sample has around 5,900 distinct CDR3 sequences, with around 66% found just once. With regard to this clonotype: Its antigen is unknown.

Treatment indicated: roughly 10-day PBMC culture with coronavirus spike peptide pools or control peptides (ViraFEST assay). CDR3 length: 16 amino acids. V lost 6 bases, J lost 3 bases, and 11 bases stayed unmatched. Germline V CDR1 and CDR2: LNHDA, SQIVND (reference sequence). The J gene is TRBJ1-1, the V gene TRBV19, with 9 bases fitting TRBD1. The receptor was derived from a human donor who had recovered from COVID-19. Input material: CD4+ T cells from blood, cultured in vitro. The CDR3 bases are TGTGCCAGTAGGGACCGGGACAGGGAGGGGGACACTGAAGCTTTCTTT. Translation gives CASRDRDREGDTEAFF.